Shown below are 19 T cell receptor beta chains from a single sample sequenced in a study of T cells in Graves' hyperthyroidism and ophthalmopathy (dated by TCRdb to between 2017 and 2020). The method behind the library was multiplex PCR. Reads for this sample came from an Illumina HiSeq 2000. Amplification of TCR beta CDR3 regions was carried out from RNA transcripts. For the first round of RT-PCR on the TCR CDR3, the HTBI primer set was used together with the Qiagen OneStep RT-PCR kit. TCRdb's own reprocessing of the public reads used fastp at Q25 and MiXCR and kept productive beta chains. Each record represents a unique CDR3 protein, reported with the most common genes and DNA among its rows. Counted in this sample were about half a million distinct CDR3 sequences; 20% to 25% of them appeared once. The ten largest clones represent 49% of the sample. Sample: blood. The receptors were sampled from a woman in her 70s with Graves' ophthalmopathy.

The rearrangement links TRBV7-2 to TRBJ2-2; TRBD1 is a possible D gene (6 bases). The V gene's germline CDR1 is SGHTA and CDR2 FQGNSA. V was pared by 5 bases and J by 4 bases, with 11 bases between. CDR3 length: 14 amino acids. CDR3 amino acids: CASSDRSATGELFF. The CDR3 DNA reads TGTGCCAGCAGCGACAGGAGTGCCACCGGGGAGCTGTTTTTT. Drawing the rest from reference TRBV7-2 and TRBJ2-2, the complete variable domain is GAGVSQSPSNKVTEKGKDVELRCDPISGHTALYWYRQSLGQGLEFLIYFQGNSAPDKSGLPSDRFSAERTGGSVSTLTIQRTQQEDSAVYLCASSDRSATGELFFGEGSRLTVL.

This clonotype was seen repeatedly, ten times or more. The chain has TRBV28 and TRBJ2-7; D unresolved. This CDR3 comprises 11 residues. The germline V and J ends were trimmed by 8 bases and 3 bases, with 8 bases remaining between them. CDR1 is MDHEN, CDR2 SYDVKM, per germline. This chain's CDR3 is CASGHFYEQYF. The CDR3 nucleotides are TGTGCCAGCGGCCATTTCTACGAGCAGTACTTC.

This clonotype was counted many times. The J gene is TRBJ2-3, the V gene TRBV7-3; D not resolved. The CDR3 is 11 residues long. Deletions cut 10 bases from V and 5 bases from J, with 10 bases between. Germline assignment: CDR1 SGHTA and CDR2 FQGTGA. The CDR3 coding sequence is TGTGCCACCCCCGGGCAAGATACGCAGTATTTT. Its translation is CATPGQDTQYF.

J is TRBJ1-2 and V is TRBV25-1; TRBD1 might be the D (5 bases). There are 11 residues in the CDR3. Trimming stripped 10 bases from V and 7 bases from J, with 13 bases between. Germline V CDR1 and CDR2: MGHDK, SYGVNS. The CDR3 spells CATYGGVGYTF. CDR3 nucleotide sequence: TGTGCCACCTACGGGGGTGTTGGCTACACCTTC.

This clonotype came up many times. V usage is TRBV2 and J usage is TRBJ1-1, with TRBD1 matching over 7 bases. The trim removed 6 bases at V and 4 bases at J, leaving 11 bases unmatched. The CDR3 length is 15 residues. Germline CDR1 is SNHLY and CDR2 is FYNNEI. The CDR3 DNA reads as TGTGCCAGCAGGACCCTGGACAGGATGGGCACTGAAGCTTTCTTT. Translation: CASRTLDRMGTEAFF. The full variable domain, rest sourced from reference TRBV2 and TRBJ1-1, is EPEVTQTPSHQVTQMGQEVILRCVPISNHLYFYWYRQILGQKVEFLVSFYNNEISEKSEIFDDQFSVERPDGSNFTLKIRSTKLEDSAMYFCASRTLDRMGTEAFFGQGTRLTVV.

A remark on this clonotype: One junction end disagrees with the germline gene, perhaps due to a read error. The chain is built from TRBV4-1 and TRBJ2-2, with TRBD2 matching 13 bases. Germline V CDR1 and CDR2: MGHRA, YSYEKL. CDR3 length: 17 residues. CDR3 sequence: CASSQTSGRRFTGELFF. CDR3 nucleotides: TGTGCCAGCAGCCAGACTAGCGGGAGGCGATTTACCGGGGAGCTGTTTTTT.

This clonotype was counted between two and nine times. Being one base from a much bigger clone, this may be a read error. The chain carries TRBV12-3 or TRBV12-4 and TRBJ1-2; D not certain. The CDR3 contains 13 residues. The germline V and J ends were trimmed by 3 bases and 3 bases, with 8 bases remaining between them. The CDR3 nucleotides are TGTGCCAGCAGTTTCGGCCAGTACTATGGCTACACCTTC. As protein: CASSFGQYYGYTF.

The rearrangement uses TRBV6-1 and TRBJ1-2; 8 bases are a match to TRBD1. The CDR3 runs 14 residues. Germline values: CDR1 MNHNS, CDR2 SASEGT. With V trimmed by 7 bases and J by 2 bases, 6 bases remained unmatched. CDR3 sequence: CASTPGQENYGYTF. Here the CDR3 DNA reads TGTGCCAGCACCCCGGGACAGGAGAACTATGGCTACACCTTC.

This clonotype was picked up a small number of times. The V call is TRBV5-1, the J call TRBJ2-7, with 9 nucleotides matching TRBD1. Losses at the gene ends were 2 bases for V and 4 bases for J; bases not matched to a gene: 4. From germline, CDR1 is SGHRS and CDR2 YFSETQ. The CDR3 is 14 amino acids. The DNA of the CDR3 is TGCGCCAGCAGCTTCGGACAGGGGACGTACGAGCAGTACTTC. Translation: CASSFGQGTYEQYF.

The chain employs TRBV29-1 and TRBJ1-1; D might be TRBD1 (6 bases). Germline V gene data show CDR1 as SQVTM and CDR2 as ANQGSEA. CDR3 length: 11 amino acids. Trimming left V 7 bases short and J 7 bases short, with 13 bases between. The CDR3 DNA follows: TGCAGCGCCGTAGGACAGTTTGAAGCTTTCTTT. Its translation is CSAVGQFEAFF.

Notes on this clonotype: With a much larger clone just one base away, this may be a read error. The chain recombines TRBV11-2 with TRBJ2-3; D possibly corresponds to TRBD1 (5 bases). The CDR3 extends over 16 amino acids. V lost 4 bases and J 2 bases, leaving 16 bases between the germline ends. CDR1 is SGHAT, CDR2 FQNNGV, per germline. CDR3: CASSWTGRVSTDTQYF. As DNA, the CDR3 is TGTGCCAGCAGCTGGACGGGCAGGGTATCCACAGATACGCAGTATTTT.

This clonotype was counted between two and nine times. The chain combines TRBV20-1 with TRBJ2-7, with TRBD1 matching 8 bases. V lost 0 bases, J lost 3 bases, and 7 bases stayed unmatched. Germline CDR1 DFQATT, CDR2 SNEGSKA (reference sequence). The CDR3 contains 15 residues. DNA of the CDR3: TGCAGTGCTAGAGACTTGACAGGGGTCCGCTACGAGCAGTACTTC. Protein: CSARDLTGVRYEQYF.

V gene TRBV29-1 combines with J gene TRBJ2-1; perhaps TRBD2 as D (6 bases). Per the germline V gene, CDR1 is SQVTM and CDR2 is ANQGSEA. The V gene lost 5 bases and the J gene lost 7 bases, with 15 bases spanning the gap. The CDR3 is made up of 13 amino acids. Here the CDR3 reads CSVTPSGPNEQFF. The DNA for the CDR3 is TGCAGCGTTACACCAAGCGGGCCTAATGAGCAGTTCTTC.

This sequence joins TRBV6-5 and TRBJ1-1; the match to TRBD1 covers 7 bases. Trimming removed 6 bases from V and 1 base from J; junction bases left unmatched: 5. Germline V CDR1 and CDR2: MNHEY, SVGAGI. CDR3 length: 14 amino acids. CDR3 bases: TGTGCCAGCAGGGAGGGACAGCCGAACACTGAAGCTTTCTTT. Translating it yields CASREGQPNTEAFF.

The chain combines TRBV20-1 with TRBJ1-2; no clear D. The CDR3 covers 12 residues. V was clipped by 6 bases and J by 2 bases, with 10 bases between them. Germline values: CDR1 DFQATT, CDR2 SNEGSKA (reference sequence). The CDR3 bases are TGCAGTGCAAAAACAGAGAACTATGGCTACACCTTC. Translated, it gives CSAKTENYGYTF.

This chain connects TRBV5-1 to TRBJ2-5; possible D gene TRBD1, 5 bases. The length of the CDR3 is 15 residues. Germline-derived CDR1 and CDR2 are SGHRS and YFSETQ. Trimming removed 4 bases at V and 1 base at J, with 14 bases between. CDR3 coding DNA: TGCGCCAGCAGCCCCCAGGGCCCTTTCCAAGAGACCCAGTACTTC. Its translation: CASSPQGPFQETQYF.

The chain has TRBV27 and TRBJ2-7; D is uncertain. Germline V gives CDR1 MNHEY, CDR2 SMNVEV (reference sequence). The CDR3 is 16 amino acids. The germline V and J ends were trimmed by 4 bases and 2 bases, with 18 bases remaining between them. CDR3 sequence reads: CASSSQSFPSTYEQYF. CDR3 in DNA: TGTGCCAGCAGTTCGCAGTCTTTCCCTTCTACCTACGAGCAGTACTTC.

As for this clonotype: It may be a read error: a sequence one base away is much more abundant. This rearrangement joins TRBV28 to TRBJ2-7; a weak D match, TRBD2 (6 bases). The germline gives CDR1 MDHEN, CDR2 SYDVKM. Trimming stripped 6 bases from V and 8 bases from J, with 26 bases between. The CDR3 has 16 amino acids. DNA for the CDR3: TGTGCCAGCAGGGGGCGCCCTGGGACTCTGGGGTACAAGCAGTACTTC. It codes for CASRGRPGTLGYKQYF.

The V gene is TRBV12-3 or TRBV12-4, the J gene TRBJ1-3; D not certain. The length of the CDR3 is 12 residues. Trimming took off 5 bases at V and 8 bases at J, with 10 bases between the two ends. The CDR3 here is CASSQSGDTIYF. The CDR3 coding sequence is TGTGCCAGCAGTCAATCCGGGGACACCATATATTTT.